This T cell receptor beta chain appears in the sequencing data of a study of immune characterization of retroperitoneal liposarcoma. By share of the sample, this clonotype is large. The CDR3 spans 14 residues. Per the germline V gene, CDR1 is SEHNR and CDR2 is FQNEAQ (reference sequence). TCRdb itself ran the PCR reads through MiXCR, one entry per CDR3 protein. The profile shows 10,000 to 15,000 distinct CDR3 sequences, around 50% of them singletons. The sequencing input was tumor tissue. This receptor was obtained from a female donor with retroperitoneal liposarcoma. The rearrangement links TRBV7-9 to TRBJ2-1; D perhaps matches TRBD1 (6 bases). The better agreement between TRBJ2-7 and the DNA end casts doubt on the J call. CDR3: CASSLRGISYEQYF. The CDR3 bases are TGTGCCAGCAGCTTAAGGGGGATTTCCTACGAGCAGTACTTC.